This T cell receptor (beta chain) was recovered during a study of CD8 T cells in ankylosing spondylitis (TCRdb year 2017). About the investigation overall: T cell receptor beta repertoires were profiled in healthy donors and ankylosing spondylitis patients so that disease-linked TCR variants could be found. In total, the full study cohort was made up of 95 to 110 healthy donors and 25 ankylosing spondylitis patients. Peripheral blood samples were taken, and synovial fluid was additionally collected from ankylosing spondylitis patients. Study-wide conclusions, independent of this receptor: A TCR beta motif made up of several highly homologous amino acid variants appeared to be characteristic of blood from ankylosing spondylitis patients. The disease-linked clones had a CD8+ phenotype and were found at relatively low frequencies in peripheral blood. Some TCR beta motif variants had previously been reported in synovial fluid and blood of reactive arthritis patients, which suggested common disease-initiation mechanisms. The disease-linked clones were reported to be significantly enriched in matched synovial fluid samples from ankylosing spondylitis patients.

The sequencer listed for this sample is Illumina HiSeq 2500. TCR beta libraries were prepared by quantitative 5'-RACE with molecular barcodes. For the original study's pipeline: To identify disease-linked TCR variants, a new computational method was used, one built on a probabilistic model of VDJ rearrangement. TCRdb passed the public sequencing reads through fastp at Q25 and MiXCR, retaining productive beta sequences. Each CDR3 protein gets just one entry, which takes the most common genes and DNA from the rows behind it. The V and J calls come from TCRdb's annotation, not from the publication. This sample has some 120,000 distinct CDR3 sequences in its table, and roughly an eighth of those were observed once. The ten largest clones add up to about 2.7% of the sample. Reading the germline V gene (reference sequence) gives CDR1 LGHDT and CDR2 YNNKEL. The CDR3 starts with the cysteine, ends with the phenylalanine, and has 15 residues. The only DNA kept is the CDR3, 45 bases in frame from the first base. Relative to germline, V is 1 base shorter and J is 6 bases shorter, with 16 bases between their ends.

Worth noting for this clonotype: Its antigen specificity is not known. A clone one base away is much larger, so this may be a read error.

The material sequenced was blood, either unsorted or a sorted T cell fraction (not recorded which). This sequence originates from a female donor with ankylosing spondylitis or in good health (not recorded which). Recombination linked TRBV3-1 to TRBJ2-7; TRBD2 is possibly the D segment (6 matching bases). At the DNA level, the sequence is TGTGCCAGCAGCCAAGTGGGGGGACTGAGCTCCGAGCAGTACTTC. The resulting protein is CASSQVGGLSSEQYF.